These T cell receptor beta chains were read from a single sample in a study of early T cells in non-severe SARS-CoV-2 infection. MiXCR was run by TCRdb on the 5' RACE reads, yielding one entry per CDR3 protein. Of roughly 69,000 distinct CDR3 sequences in the sample, over 8% are singletons; the top ten hold about 16%. Source: whole blood, taken at baseline. Receptors originate from an adult who was a healthcare worker with PCR-confirmed SARS-CoV-2 infection or an uninfected control (not recorded which). The CDR3 runs from the conserved cysteine through the conserved F or W. The order of the fields is clone size, D gene, V gene, J gene, CDR3 DNA, CDR3 protein. A D gene is named only where the DNA matches it firmly. Not all rows give a size; the values are once, few, many and, for expanded clones, a class.

abundance: many
d_gene: -
v_gene: TRBV7-2
j_gene: TRBJ1-5
CDR3nt: TGTGCCAGCAGCTTAGAGGGGCGATTGGATCAGCCCCAGCATTTT
CDR3aa: CASSLEGRLDQPQHF

abundance: -
d_gene: -
v_gene: TRBV27
j_gene: TRBJ2-5
CDR3nt: TGTGCCAGCAGTCAAATAGGATCAGAGACCCAGTACTTC
CDR3aa: CASSQIGSETQYF

abundance: many
d_gene: -
v_gene: TRBV19
j_gene: TRBJ1-4
CDR3nt: TGTGCCAGCCACTCTAATGAAAAACTGTTTTTT
CDR3aa: CASHSNEKLFF

abundance: many
d_gene: TRBD2
v_gene: TRBV5-4
j_gene: TRBJ2-1
CDR3nt: TGTGCCAGCAGCGCGGGGACTAGCGGGAGGGTGAATGAGCAGTTCTTC
CDR3aa: CASSAGTSGRVNEQFF

abundance: many
d_gene: -
v_gene: TRBV20-1
j_gene: TRBJ2-5
CDR3nt: TGCAGTGCTAGGCCCACAGAGGTCCAAGAGACCCAGTACTTC
CDR3aa: CSARPTEVQETQYF

abundance: -
d_gene: -
v_gene: TRBV18
j_gene: TRBJ2-2
CDR3nt: TGTGCCAGCTCACCTAGGGTTGATACCGGGGAGCTGTTTTTT
CDR3aa: CASSPRVDTGELFF

abundance: -
d_gene: TRBD2
v_gene: TRBV5-1
j_gene: TRBJ2-2
CDR3nt: TGCGCCAGCAGCCCATGGCTAGCGGCGAACACCGGGGAGCTGTTTTTT
CDR3aa: CASSPWLAANTGELFF

abundance: many
d_gene: TRBD1
v_gene: TRBV11-2
j_gene: TRBJ1-2
CDR3nt: TGTGCCAGCAGCCGGTTACAGGGGGCTAACTATGGCTACACCTTC
CDR3aa: CASSRLQGANYGYTF

abundance: few
d_gene: TRBD2
v_gene: TRBV7-2
j_gene: TRBJ2-3
CDR3nt: TGTGCCAGCAGCTTAGGGCTAGCGGGAGTTTCGGATACGCAGTATTTT
CDR3aa: CASSLGLAGVSDTQYF

abundance: few
d_gene: -
v_gene: TRBV11-2
j_gene: TRBJ2-7
CDR3nt: TGTGCCAGCAGCTTATGGGATTTGACCTACGAGCAGTACTTC
CDR3aa: CASSLWDLTYEQYF